This is a list of T cell receptor beta chains from one sample in a study of blood T cells in healthy people across ages. From the 5' RACE reads, TCRdb called clonotypes with MiXCR, one entry per CDR3 protein. This table holds roughly 560,000 distinct CDR3 sequences, 24% found once. The same data also contributed to another study, on T cells of mothers and their children.

The sample consisted of blood. The origin of the receptors is a boy under 18 in good health. CDR3s include the opening cysteine and the closing phenylalanine or tryptophan. A D gene is named only where the DNA matches it firmly. Clone sizes are given selectively: once, few, many, or a class where the clone is expanded.

j_call: TRBJ2-1
d_call: .
v_call: TRBV5-1
clone_size: .
cdr3_nt: TGCGCCAGCAGCTTGGCGGGTCGCTTCTTC
cdr3_aa: CASSLAGRFF

j_call: TRBJ2-2
d_call: .
v_call: TRBV12-3/TRBV12-4
clone_size: few
cdr3_nt: TGTGCCAGCGGGGTAGGCACCGGGGAGCTGTTTTTT
cdr3_aa: CASGVGTGELFF

j_call: TRBJ1-4
d_call: .
v_call: TRBV6-5
clone_size: .
cdr3_nt: TGTGCCAGCAAAGGTCAAGCCGGGAATGAAAAACTGTTTTTT
cdr3_aa: CASKGQAGNEKLFF

j_call: TRBJ2-7
d_call: TRBD2
v_call: TRBV28
clone_size: few
cdr3_nt: TGTGCCAGCAGTGCCCTCCCACCCGGGACTAGCGGGGGCGAGCAGTACTTC
cdr3_aa: CASSALPPGTSGGEQYF

j_call: TRBJ1-1
d_call: .
v_call: TRBV7-9
clone_size: few
cdr3_nt: TGTGCCAGCAGCTCTCCGCAGGGCTCCACTGAAGCTTTCTTT
cdr3_aa: CASSSPQGSTEAFF

j_call: TRBJ2-2
d_call: TRBD2
v_call: TRBV7-9
clone_size: .
cdr3_nt: TGTGCCAGCAGGCGGACTAGCGGGATCTCCGGGGAGCTGTTTTTT
cdr3_aa: CASRRTSGISGELFF

j_call: TRBJ2-5
d_call: TRBD2
v_call: TRBV3-1
clone_size: few
cdr3_nt: TGTGCCAGCAGCCAACCTCCGGGTAGCGGGGGCCAAGAGACCCAGTACTTC
cdr3_aa: CASSQPPGSGGQETQYF

j_call: TRBJ2-1
d_call: .
v_call: TRBV7-9
clone_size: few
cdr3_nt: TGTGCCAGCAGCAAAGAAGGGGTTCTAGGGATAAATGAGCAGTTCTTC
cdr3_aa: CASSKEGVLGINEQFF

j_call: TRBJ2-1
d_call: .
v_call: TRBV28
clone_size: few
cdr3_nt: TGTGCCAGCAGTTCCCATCCGGGGACTTTACGGTATAGTGAGCAGTTCTTC
cdr3_aa: CASSSHPGTLRYSEQFF

j_call: TRBJ2-1
d_call: TRBD2
v_call: TRBV20-1
clone_size: once
cdr3_nt: TGCAGTGCTAGAACAACTAGCGGGGGGGGCAATGAGCAGTTCTTC
cdr3_aa: CSARTTSGGGNEQFF

j_call: TRBJ2-7
d_call: .
v_call: TRBV20-1
clone_size: .
cdr3_nt: TGCAGTGCTCTTAGGGGTGGCGAGCAGTACTTC
cdr3_aa: CSALRGGEQYF

j_call: TRBJ2-3
d_call: TRBD2
v_call: TRBV10-3
clone_size: .
cdr3_nt: TGTGCCACTCGGTTCCCCCGGACTAGCGGGAGGGCAGATACGCAGTATTTT
cdr3_aa: CATRFPRTSGRADTQYF

j_call: TRBJ2-5
d_call: .
v_call: TRBV7-2
clone_size: many
cdr3_nt: TGTGCCAGCAGCTTAGCGTTGGCAGCACAAGAGACCCAGTACTTC
cdr3_aa: CASSLALAAQETQYF

j_call: TRBJ2-1
d_call: TRBD2
v_call: TRBV20-1
clone_size: .
cdr3_nt: TGCAGTGCACTTTCTCAAGCGGGAGCTTCCTACAATGAGCAGTTCTTC
cdr3_aa: CSALSQAGASYNEQFF

j_call: TRBJ2-7
d_call: .
v_call: TRBV29-1
clone_size: few
cdr3_nt: TGCAGCGTTTGGGGGTACGGAAAAGGGTACGAGCAGTACTTC
cdr3_aa: CSVWGYGKGYEQYF

j_call: TRBJ1-4
d_call: TRBD1
v_call: TRBV20-1
clone_size: .
cdr3_nt: TGCAGTGCTAGAGTGGGTTTACAGGGGGATCATGAAAAACTGTTTTTT
cdr3_aa: CSARVGLQGDHEKLFF

j_call: TRBJ2-5
d_call: TRBD2
v_call: TRBV5-1
clone_size: .
cdr3_nt: TGCGCCAGCAGCCGTAGCGGGGGCCCTCAAGAGACCCAGTACTTC
cdr3_aa: CASSRSGGPQETQYF

j_call: TRBJ1-1
d_call: TRBD1
v_call: TRBV12-3/TRBV12-4
clone_size: few
cdr3_nt: TGTGCCAGCAGATCGAGACAGGGGATGAACACTGAAGCTTTCTTT
cdr3_aa: CASRSRQGMNTEAFF

j_call: TRBJ1-2
d_call: TRBD1
v_call: TRBV25-1
clone_size: .
cdr3_nt: TGTGCCAGCAGTGGGGCCGGGACAGATGGCTACACCTTC
cdr3_aa: CASSGAGTDGYTF

j_call: TRBJ2-5
d_call: .
v_call: TRBV28
clone_size: few
cdr3_nt: TGTGCCAGCAGTCGGGGCAAGGGCCATCAAGAGACCCAGTACTTC
cdr3_aa: CASSRGKGHQETQYF

j_call: TRBJ2-3
d_call: .
v_call: TRBV4-3
clone_size: .
cdr3_nt: TGCGCCAGCAGCCAAGCAGGGGTGGATAGCACAGATACGCAGTATTTT
cdr3_aa: CASSQAGVDSTDTQYF

j_call: TRBJ1-1
d_call: TRBD1
v_call: TRBV7-9
clone_size: .
cdr3_nt: TGTGCCAGCAGCTGGGGACAGGGGCGCCTTGAAGCTTTCTTT
cdr3_aa: CASSWGQGRLEAFF

j_call: TRBJ2-4
d_call: TRBD1
v_call: TRBV7-9
clone_size: few
cdr3_nt: TGTGCCAGCAGCTCAGGACAGGGGGGGGTCAAAAACATTCAGTACTTC
cdr3_aa: CASSSGQGGVKNIQYF

j_call: TRBJ2-7
d_call: TRBD1
v_call: TRBV2
clone_size: .
cdr3_nt: TGTGCCAGCTCGGGGGACAGGGGCCACGAGCAGTACTTC
cdr3_aa: CASSGDRGHEQYF

j_call: TRBJ1-2
d_call: .
v_call: TRBV14
clone_size: .
cdr3_nt: TGTGCCAGCAGCCAGGCCCGCGATGGCCACACCTTC
cdr3_aa: CASSQARDGHTF

j_call: TRBJ2-1
d_call: .
v_call: TRBV29-1
clone_size: few
cdr3_nt: TGCAGCGCGACAGTGAGGGCCTACAATGAGCAGTTCTTC
cdr3_aa: CSATVRAYNEQFF

j_call: TRBJ1-2
d_call: .
v_call: TRBV7-9
clone_size: .
cdr3_nt: TGTGCCAGCAGCTTCAAACCCGGCTACACCTTC
cdr3_aa: CASSFKPGYTF

j_call: TRBJ1-2
d_call: .
v_call: TRBV18
clone_size: few
cdr3_nt: TGTGCCAGCTCACCAGGTCTGCGGGGGACGTATGGCTACACCTTC
cdr3_aa: CASSPGLRGTYGYTF

j_call: TRBJ2-7
d_call: .
v_call: TRBV29-1
clone_size: few
cdr3_nt: TGCAGCGTTTCAGTGGCGGGAAGCTCCTACGAGCAGTACTTC
cdr3_aa: CSVSVAGSSYEQYF

j_call: TRBJ2-7
d_call: .
v_call: TRBV7-9
clone_size: .
cdr3_nt: TGTGCCAGCAGCTCGTCATGGGGGTCCTACGAGCAGTACTTC
cdr3_aa: CASSSSWGSYEQYF

j_call: TRBJ2-6
d_call: .
v_call: TRBV9
clone_size: few
cdr3_nt: TGTGCCAGCAGCGTAGCTTCGGGGAGCTCTGGGGCCAACGTCCTGACTTTC
cdr3_aa: CASSVASGSSGANVLTF

j_call: TRBJ1-1
d_call: TRBD1
v_call: TRBV24-1
clone_size: few
cdr3_nt: TGTGCCACCAGCCCTGGACAGGGGCTTGAAGCTTTCTTT
cdr3_aa: CATSPGQGLEAFF

j_call: TRBJ2-5
d_call: .
v_call: TRBV29-1
clone_size: .
cdr3_nt: TGCAGCGTTGAGTACGTGGCTAGCGAGCAGACCCAGTACTTC
cdr3_aa: CSVEYVASEQTQYF

j_call: TRBJ2-3
d_call: .
v_call: TRBV4-3
clone_size: .
cdr3_nt: TGCGCCAGCAGCCAAGGGAGATACACACATACGCAGTATTTT
cdr3_aa: CASSQGRYTHTQYF

j_call: TRBJ1-2
d_call: TRBD1
v_call: TRBV12-5
clone_size: .
cdr3_nt: TGTGCTAGTGGTCCAATGGGAGGGGGCCTCTACGGCTACACCTTC
cdr3_aa: CASGPMGGGLYGYTF

j_call: TRBJ2-7
d_call: .
v_call: TRBV29-1
clone_size: few
cdr3_nt: TGCAGCGTTGCAAAGGGCGATCAGCAGTACTTC
cdr3_aa: CSVAKGDQQYF

j_call: TRBJ2-3
d_call: .
v_call: TRBV29-1
clone_size: few
cdr3_nt: TGCAGCGTTGAAGATCTAACAGGACCTAGCACAGATACGCAGTATTTT
cdr3_aa: CSVEDLTGPSTDTQYF

j_call: TRBJ2-5
d_call: .
v_call: TRBV27
clone_size: .
cdr3_nt: TGTGCCAGCAGGCCCCTGGGAATCGAGACCCAGTACTTC
cdr3_aa: CASRPLGIETQYF

j_call: TRBJ1-1
d_call: .
v_call: TRBV19
clone_size: .
cdr3_nt: TGTGCCAGTAGTATGCAGGCAAACACTGAAGCTTTCTTT
cdr3_aa: CASSMQANTEAFF

j_call: TRBJ1-2
d_call: .
v_call: TRBV7-9
clone_size: few
cdr3_nt: TGTGCCAGCAGCTTAGCTCGGGTTACCGAGGGCTACACCTTC
cdr3_aa: CASSLARVTEGYTF

j_call: TRBJ2-1
d_call: .
v_call: TRBV5-8
clone_size: .
cdr3_nt: TGTGCCAGCAGCCCGGCGGGGCAGCGAGCCTCCTACAATGAGCAGTTCTTC
cdr3_aa: CASSPAGQRASYNEQFF

j_call: TRBJ1-5
d_call: .
v_call: TRBV5-1
clone_size: .
cdr3_nt: TGCGCCAGCAGCTTGACAGGGAACGGTCAGCCCCAGCATTTT
cdr3_aa: CASSLTGNGQPQHF

j_call: TRBJ2-7
d_call: .
v_call: TRBV2
clone_size: once
cdr3_nt: TGTGCCAGCAGTGACGTTCTAGCCTACGAGCAGTACTTC
cdr3_aa: CASSDVLAYEQYF

j_call: TRBJ2-5
d_call: TRBD1
v_call: TRBV10-3
clone_size: .
cdr3_nt: TGTGCCATCAGTGTCCGGGACAGGGCCCAGACCCAGTACTTC
cdr3_aa: CAISVRDRAQTQYF

j_call: TRBJ2-1
d_call: .
v_call: TRBV12-3/TRBV12-4
clone_size: few
cdr3_nt: TGTGCCAGCAGTTTGGCAGGGGGGGGTGCCAATGAGCAGTTCTTC
cdr3_aa: CASSLAGGGANEQFF

j_call: TRBJ2-7
d_call: .
v_call: TRBV5-1
clone_size: .
cdr3_nt: TGCGCCAGCAGCACGGGGGGCAGGTCCTACGAGCAGTACTTC
cdr3_aa: CASSTGGRSYEQYF

j_call: TRBJ2-3
d_call: TRBD2
v_call: TRBV7-2
clone_size: .
cdr3_nt: TGTGCCAGCAGCTTTAACGGGGGGGCCAGCACAGATACGCAGTATTTT
cdr3_aa: CASSFNGGASTDTQYF

j_call: TRBJ2-7
d_call: TRBD2
v_call: TRBV20-1
clone_size: once
cdr3_nt: TGCAGTGCTAGTGGGGGGGGATCCCACGAGCAGTACTTC
cdr3_aa: CSASGGGSHEQYF

j_call: TRBJ1-2
d_call: .
v_call: TRBV12-3/TRBV12-4
clone_size: .
cdr3_nt: TGTGCCAGCAGTTTCTCCTACTATGGCTACACCTTC
cdr3_aa: CASSFSYYGYTF

j_call: TRBJ2-7
d_call: TRBD1
v_call: TRBV29-1
clone_size: .
cdr3_nt: TGCAGCTCCCGGACAGGGCCGGGCGAGCAGTACTTC
cdr3_aa: CSSRTGPGEQYF

j_call: TRBJ2-2
d_call: .
v_call: TRBV20-1
clone_size: .
cdr3_nt: TGCAGTGCTAGGGCCAAACAGAACACCGGGGAGCTGTTTTTT
cdr3_aa: CSARAKQNTGELFF

j_call: TRBJ2-6
d_call: .
v_call: TRBV25-1
clone_size: .
cdr3_nt: TGTGCCAGCAGTGAGTCCATCTCTGGGGCCAACGTCCTGACTTTC
cdr3_aa: CASSESISGANVLTF